One sample yielded the 2 T cell receptor beta chains listed below, sequenced in a study of graft-versus-host responses after intestinal transplantation listed by TCRdb under 2021. These receptors have no known antigen. The intended sense of this specimen's time point label: cells obtained before transplantation from donor or recipient. The library relied on the immunoSEQ multiplex PCR assay. In its TCRdb copy, this immuneACCESS table keeps in-frame sequences only and misses some clones. Where compared with another copy, unresolved V genes explain less than half of these, and the others have no known cause. The sample table holds 84,000 or so clones, of which 80% to 85% were seen once. In total, the top ten clones hold around 0.83% of the sample. The sample consisted of unstimulated CD4+ T cells sorted from spleen or lymph node cells, taken before intestinal transplant. The origin of the receptors is a human donor who received an intestinal transplant.

The chain couples TRBV28 to TRBJ2-7; D not resolved. This CDR3 contains 14 residues. Germline V gene sequence: CDR1 MDHEN, CDR2 SYDVKM. Trimming removed 6 bases from V and 8 bases from J, with 20 bases in between. This CDR3 is CASSRAGNSPQQYF. The CDR3 DNA reads TGTGCCAGCAGCCGAGCAGGCAACTCCCCTCAGCAGTACTTC.

This clone was seen more than once but under ten times. The gene calls are TRBV5-4 and TRBJ2-1; D not certain. This CDR3 is 13 amino acids long. V was shortened by 3 bases and J by 7 bases, with 11 bases between the two germline ends. The germline V gene encodes CDR1 SGHNT and CDR2 YYREEE (reference sequence). CDR3 loop: CASSSTPVNEQFF. The CDR3 nucleotides read TGTGCCAGCAGCTCCACCCCGGTTAATGAGCAGTTCTTC.